The rows below give T cell receptor beta chains drawn from one sample of a study of identical twins. TCRdb ran MiXCR on the 5' RACE reads and lists one entry per CDR3 protein. The data hold 1.5 million to 2 million distinct CDR3 sequences, with about 31% observed a single time. The sequencing sample was made of cord blood. The receptors stem from a newborn girl in good health. CDR3s include the opening cysteine and the closing phenylalanine or tryptophan. A D gene is named only where the DNA matches it firmly. The size of a clone is reported for some rows only, either as once, few or many, or as a class for expanded clones.

TRBV6-6	.	TRBD1	TRBJ2-7	CASSWDRVTSYEQYF	TGTGCCAGCAGCTGGGACAGGGTCACCTCCTACGAGCAGTACTTC
TRBV4-2	few	.	TRBJ2-7	CASSQWDRVASDEQYF	TGTGCCAGCAGCCAGTGGGACCGCGTCGCCTCGGACGAGCAGTACTTC
TRBV7-2	.	.	TRBJ2-7	CASSLVSGYGEQYF	TGTGCCAGCAGCTTAGTCTCAGGGTATGGCGAGCAGTACTTC
TRBV20-1	.	TRBD2	TRBJ2-5	CSARTSGQESQYF	TGCAGTGCTAGGACTAGCGGACAAGAGTCCCAGTACTTC
TRBV10-3	few	TRBD1	TRBJ1-2	CAIMQPGQGNAFLNGYTF	TGTGCCATCATGCAACCCGGACAGGGGAACGCATTTCTAAATGGCTACACCTTC
TRBV19	.	TRBD2	TRBJ2-1	CASSLTGLASNEQFF	TGTGCCAGTAGTCTCACGGGACTAGCGTCCAATGAGCAGTTCTTC
TRBV12-3/TRBV12-4	.	TRBD2	TRBJ2-2	CASSLSGRGGELFF	TGTGCCAGCAGCCTTAGCGGGAGGGGCGGGGAGCTGTTTTTT
TRBV5-1	.	.	TRBJ2-5	CASSLVLGVQETQYF	TGCGCCAGCAGCTTGGTCCTCGGGGTACAAGAGACCCAGTACTTC
TRBV6-5	.	TRBD1	TRBJ1-4	CASSYFGTVRRNEKLFF	TGTGCCAGCAGTTACTTCGGGACAGTCCGTCGGAATGAAAAACTGTTTTTT
TRBV21-1	.	.	TRBJ1-4	CASSLPTVLNEKLFF	TGTGCCAGCAGCCTACCGACGGTTCTCAATGAAAAACTGTTTTTT
TRBV5-1	few	TRBD1	TRBJ1-2	CASSFLPGQGNGYTF	TGCGCCAGCAGCTTCTTACCGGGACAGGGGAATGGCTACACCTTC
TRBV29-1	.	.	TRBJ1-3	CSVSRGFGSENTIYF	TGCAGCGTTTCAAGGGGGTTTGGGAGCGAAAACACCATATATTTT
TRBV2	many	TRBD2	TRBJ2-1	CASGLANEQFF	TGTGCCAGCGGACTAGCTAATGAGCAGTTCTTC
TRBV29-1	few	TRBD1	TRBJ1-2	CSVGDRGGSYTF	TGCAGCGTGGGGGACAGGGGAGGGAGCTACACCTTC
TRBV27	.	.	TRBJ2-7	CASSLGPSPYEQYF	TGTGCCAGCAGTTTAGGCCCGAGCCCCTACGAGCAGTACTTC
TRBV6-6	.	TRBD1	TRBJ1-6	CASRPSGTVVNSPLHF	TGTGCCAGCAGGCCAAGCGGGACAGTAGTTAATTCACCCCTCCACTTT
TRBV7-2	.	TRBD1	TRBJ2-7	CASSLVPGGNEQYF	TGTGCCAGCAGCTTAGTGCCAGGGGGTAACGAGCAGTACTTC
TRBV4-2	few	.	TRBJ2-1	CASTLDLANFYNEQFF	TGTGCCAGCACCCTTGATCTAGCGAATTTCTACAATGAGCAGTTCTTC
TRBV2	few	.	TRBJ1-4	CASSEQGEEKLFF	TGTGCCAGCAGTGAACAGGGAGAAGAAAAACTGTTTTTT
TRBV10-1	.	.	TRBJ2-1	CASSESRDTYNEQFF	TGCGCCAGCAGTGAGTCGCGGGACACCTACAATGAGCAGTTCTTC
TRBV24-1	.	.	TRBJ2-3	CATSAGGLGDTQYF	TGTGCCACCAGTGCTGGGGGACTTGGGGATACGCAGTATTTT
TRBV20-1	.	TRBD2	TRBJ2-4	CSAPSGRAKNIQYF	TGCAGTGCTCCTAGCGGGAGGGCCAAAAACATTCAGTACTTC
TRBV20-1	few	.	TRBJ2-7	CSARSLTGSYEQYF	TGCAGTGCTAGATCCTTGACAGGATCCTACGAGCAGTACTTC
TRBV19	.	.	TRBJ2-3	CASSPPGNTDTQYF	TGTGCCAGTAGTCCCCCCGGGAACACAGATACGCAGTATTTT
TRBV7-8	.	TRBD2	TRBJ2-3	CASSLDRAGATDTQYF	TGTGCCAGCAGCTTAGACAGAGCGGGGGCCACAGATACGCAGTATTTT
TRBV20-1	.	.	TRBJ2-5	CSARKKSSQTQYF	TGCAGTGCTAGAAAAAAAAGTAGTCAGACCCAGTACTTC
TRBV12-3/TRBV12-4	many	.	TRBJ1-4	CASSPRRLNEKLFF	TGTGCCAGCAGCCCCAGAAGACTTAATGAAAAACTGTTTTTT
TRBV12-3/TRBV12-4	.	.	TRBJ1-2	CASSLRPTYGYTF	TGTGCCAGCAGTTTAAGACCAACTTATGGCTACACCTTC
TRBV6-5	few	.	TRBJ2-3	CASSYYRGWRTDTQYF	TGTGCCAGCAGTTACTATCGGGGATGGAGAACAGATACGCAGTATTTT
TRBV4-1	.	.	TRBJ1-5	CASSQDRGSGNQPQHF	TGCGCCAGCAGCCAAGACAGGGGATCGGGGAATCAGCCCCAGCATTTT
TRBV7-2	few	.	TRBJ2-1	CASNSQPGLHANEQFF	TGTGCCAGCAATTCCCAGCCGGGACTCCACGCAAATGAGCAGTTCTTC
TRBV12-3/TRBV12-4	few	TRBD2	TRBJ2-3	CASSLSNGLAGETDTQYF	TGTGCCAGCAGCTTGTCAAACGGACTAGCGGGAGAAACAGATACGCAGTATTTT
TRBV29-1	few	TRBD1	TRBJ2-3	CSVDRGSDTQYF	TGCAGCGTTGACAGGGGGTCAGATACGCAGTATTTT
TRBV29-1	few	.	TRBJ2-7	CSVVRWGAYEQYF	TGCAGCGTTGTCCGGTGGGGTGCCTACGAGCAGTACTTC
TRBV20-1	.	.	TRBJ2-1	CSGAAGSSYNEQFF	TGCAGTGGCGCGGCGGGGTCCTCTTACAATGAGCAGTTCTTC
TRBV5-5	.	.	TRBJ1-2	CASSFAARGDGYTF	TGTGCCAGCAGCTTCGCGGCCAGGGGAGATGGCTACACCTTC
TRBV14	.	.	TRBJ2-3	CASSQDRLVRYF	TGTGCCAGCAGCCAAGATAGGCTAGTCAGGTATTTT
TRBV3-1	once	TRBD1	TRBJ1-6	CASSQRQGNSPLHF	TGTGCCAGCAGCCAACGACAGGGGAATTCACCCCTCCACTTT
TRBV5-1	few	TRBD2	TRBJ2-3	CASSLINLAASTDTQYF	TGCGCCAGCAGCTTAATTAATCTAGCGGCTAGCACAGATACGCAGTATTTT
TRBV14	.	.	TRBJ2-2	CASSQDWALGVHGELFF	TGTGCCAGCAGCCAAGATTGGGCCCTTGGGGTGCACGGGGAGCTGTTTTTT
TRBV20-1	few	.	TRBJ2-3	CSARESRGGDTQYF	TGCAGTGCTAGAGAATCCAGGGGAGGGGATACGCAGTATTTT
TRBV20-1	few	TRBD1	TRBJ2-3	CSARPTGEDTQYF	TGCAGTGCTAGACCCACAGGGGAAGATACGCAGTATTTT
TRBV29-1	few	.	TRBJ2-5	CSVRRGSQETQYF	TGCAGCGTTCGTAGGGGAAGCCAAGAGACCCAGTACTTC
TRBV27	few	.	TRBJ1-5	CASSRGIYADQPQHF	TGTGCCAGCAGTAGGGGTATTTACGCGGATCAGCCCCAGCATTTT
TRBV6-5	many	.	TRBJ2-4	CASTEGGLKNIQYF	TGTGCCAGCACTGAGGGGGGCCTCAAAAACATTCAGTACTTC
TRBV6-6	few	.	TRBJ2-1	CASSYSGHLRGNNEQFF	TGTGCCAGCAGTTACTCAGGACACCTAAGGGGAAACAATGAGCAGTTCTTC
TRBV6-5	.	TRBD2	TRBJ2-2	CASSYPGTSGKEVVCNTGELFF	TGTGCCAGCAGTTACCCTGGGACTAGCGGGAAGGAGGTGGTTTGCAACACCGGGGAGCTGTTTTTT
TRBV29-1	.	.	TRBJ2-7	CSVRPRRDPSGEQYF	TGCAGCGTTAGACCACGGCGGGACCCGTCAGGCGAGCAGTACTTC
TRBV27	.	TRBD2	TRBJ2-1	CASKDSGRRTYNEQFF	TGTGCCAGCAAGGATAGCGGGAGGAGGACCTACAATGAGCAGTTCTTC
TRBV5-1	few	.	TRBJ1-1	CASSWGKNTEAFF	TGCGCCAGCAGCTGGGGGAAAAACACTGAAGCTTTCTTT
TRBV5-1	few	.	TRBJ1-4	CASSMYTATNEKLFF	TGCGCCAGCAGCATGTACACTGCAACTAATGAAAAACTGTTTTTT
TRBV15	.	TRBD2	TRBJ2-3	CATSRVREGHTDTQYF	TGTGCCACCAGCAGAGTCCGGGAGGGACACACAGATACGCAGTATTTT
TRBV27	few	TRBD1	TRBJ1-2	CASARDRVGSNYGYTF	TGTGCCAGCGCCCGGGACAGGGTCGGCTCAAACTATGGCTACACCTTC
TRBV20-1	.	TRBD1	TRBJ1-2	CSARDKGTANYGYTF	TGCAGTGCTAGAGACAAAGGGACAGCTAACTATGGCTACACCTTC
TRBV5-1	few	TRBD2	TRBJ2-7	CASSSGTSGIEQYF	TGCGCCAGCAGTTCCGGGACTAGCGGGATCGAGCAGTACTTC